This is a list of T cell receptor beta chains from one sample in a study of T cell repertoires in cytomegalovirus infection. TCRdb independently ran MiXCR on the reads; one entry per CDR3 protein. The table shows around 450,000 distinct CDR3 sequences, with 31% occurring only once. The sequencing input was PBMCs. The receptors shown here come from a human donor in good health (CMV status not recorded). Some clones in this sample may be carry-over from other donors' samples. CDR3s include the opening cysteine and the closing phenylalanine or tryptophan. The D gene is left open where the match is weak. Clone size appears in some rows only: once, few, many, or a class for an expanded clone.

size,J,V,D,DNA,CDR3
many,TRBJ1-5,TRBV7-2,-,TGTGCCAGCAGCTTGAGGGTCGGGATCGATCAGCCCCAGCATTTT,CASSLRVGIDQPQHF
few,TRBJ2-3,TRBV12-5,TRBD1,TGTGCTAGTGGTTTGGCGCCAAAGGATCCGGGACAGGGCTTAAGGGGGGTTACGCAGTATTTT,CASGLAPKDPGQGLRGVTQYF
-,TRBJ2-1,TRBV6-6,TRBD2,TGTGCCAGCAGTTACTCTCCCTCGGGGGGGAGCTCCTACAATGAGCAGTTCTTC,CASSYSPSGGSSYNEQFF
-,TRBJ2-7,TRBV4-1,TRBD2,TGCGCCAGCAGCCAAGGTAGCGGGGGAACCTACGAGCAGTACTTC,CASSQGSGGTYEQYF
-,TRBJ1-1,TRBV20-1,TRBD1,TGCAGTGCGACCAGGGGGCCAGACACTGAAGCTTTCTTT,CSATRGPDTEAFF
many,TRBJ1-6,TRBV7-8,-,TGTGCCAGCAGCTTTGGACAGTCGAGCTCCTATAATTCACCCCTCCACTTT,CASSFGQSSSYNSPLHF
few,TRBJ1-2,TRBV20-1,-,TGCAGTGCTAGAGTAGCAGGGGCTAACTATGGCTACACCTTC,CSARVAGANYGYTF
-,TRBJ1-2,TRBV12-3/TRBV12-4,TRBD1,TGTGCCAGCAGTGGGGGGACAGGGGATTACTATGGCTACACCTTC,CASSGGTGDYYGYTF
many,TRBJ2-7,TRBV7-2,-,TGTGCCAGCAGCCCAACCCCGGGGAACTCCTACGAGCAGTACTTC,CASSPTPGNSYEQYF
-,TRBJ2-1,TRBV12-3/TRBV12-4,-,TGTGCCAGCAGTCCGCCCGTTCGTAGCCGCAGCTCCTACAATGAGCAGTTCTTC,CASSPPVRSRSSYNEQFF
few,TRBJ2-4,TRBV7-9,-,TGTGCCAGCAGCCCCCCCGCGGTTCCCAAAAACATTCAGTACTTC,CASSPPAVPKNIQYF
few,TRBJ2-3,TRBV10-3,-,TGTGCCATCAGTGAGTCCGCCAAGACAGATACGCAGTATTTT,CAISESAKTDTQYF
few,TRBJ1-1,TRBV5-1,-,TGCGCCAGCAGCTTGGGCCGGGACACCGTTCTGAACACTGAAGCTTTCTTT,CASSLGRDTVLNTEAFF
many,TRBJ2-1,TRBV12-3/TRBV12-4,TRBD1,TGTGCCAGCAGTTCAGGAACCGGGACAGGGTTCAATGAGCAGTTCTTC,CASSSGTGTGFNEQFF
-,TRBJ1-2,TRBV6-1,TRBD1,TGTGCCAGCAGCCCTGATGACAGGGTCGGGGGCTACACCTTC,CASSPDDRVGGYTF
-,TRBJ1-6,TRBV20-1,TRBD1,TGCAGTGCTAGAAAGGTCGGGACAGTGTATTCACCCCTCCACTTT,CSARKVGTVYSPLHF
few,TRBJ1-5,TRBV20-1,TRBD1,TGCAGTGCTGACTTGACAGGGCTTGGACAGCCCCAGCATTTT,CSADLTGLGQPQHF
-,TRBJ1-5,TRBV7-8,-,TGTGCCAGCAGCCATGGTTCAACTAGCAATCAGCCCCAGCATTTT,CASSHGSTSNQPQHF
-,TRBJ1-2,TRBV6-4,TRBD1,TGTGCCAGCAGTGAAACAGGGGTAGATGGCTACACCTTC,CASSETGVDGYTF
few,TRBJ1-3,TRBV29-1,-,TGCAGCGTTGGGAACGGCGTCTCTGGAAACACCATATATTTT,CSVGNGVSGNTIYF
-,TRBJ2-3,TRBV28,TRBD2,TGTGCCAGCAGTTTCTTCCTAGCGGGTTCCACAGATACGCAGTATTTT,CASSFFLAGSTDTQYF
few,TRBJ2-6,TRBV6-1,-,TGTGCCAGCAGTGAAAGACCAGTAGAAAGAATCTCTGGGGCCAACGTCCTGACTTTC,CASSERPVERISGANVLTF
-,TRBJ1-2,TRBV7-4,TRBD1,TGTGCCAGCAGCTCCAGGGGGCTCGACGGCTACACCTTC,CASSSRGLDGYTF
-,TRBJ1-1,TRBV4-3,TRBD1,TGCGCCAGCAGCCAAGATGAGACAGGGGAAGCTTTCTTT,CASSQDETGEAFF
few,TRBJ2-2,TRBV6-5,-,TGTGCCATCTACAGAGACACCGGGGAGCTGTTTTTT,CAIYRDTGELFF